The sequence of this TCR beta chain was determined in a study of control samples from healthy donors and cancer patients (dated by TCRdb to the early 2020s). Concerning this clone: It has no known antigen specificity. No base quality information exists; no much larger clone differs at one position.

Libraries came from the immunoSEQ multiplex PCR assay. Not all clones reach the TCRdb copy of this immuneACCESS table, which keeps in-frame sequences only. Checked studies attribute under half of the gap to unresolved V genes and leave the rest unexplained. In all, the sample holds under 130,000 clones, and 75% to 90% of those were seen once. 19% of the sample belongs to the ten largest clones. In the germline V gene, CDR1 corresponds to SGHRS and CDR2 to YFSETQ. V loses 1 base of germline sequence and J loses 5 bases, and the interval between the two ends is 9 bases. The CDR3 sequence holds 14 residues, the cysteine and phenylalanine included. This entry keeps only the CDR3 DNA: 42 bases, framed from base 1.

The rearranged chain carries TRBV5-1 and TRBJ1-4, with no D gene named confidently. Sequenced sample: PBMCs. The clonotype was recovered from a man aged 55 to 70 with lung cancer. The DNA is TGCGCCAGCAGCTTGATGGGTGACAATGAAAAACTGTTTTTT. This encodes CASSLMGDNEKLFF.